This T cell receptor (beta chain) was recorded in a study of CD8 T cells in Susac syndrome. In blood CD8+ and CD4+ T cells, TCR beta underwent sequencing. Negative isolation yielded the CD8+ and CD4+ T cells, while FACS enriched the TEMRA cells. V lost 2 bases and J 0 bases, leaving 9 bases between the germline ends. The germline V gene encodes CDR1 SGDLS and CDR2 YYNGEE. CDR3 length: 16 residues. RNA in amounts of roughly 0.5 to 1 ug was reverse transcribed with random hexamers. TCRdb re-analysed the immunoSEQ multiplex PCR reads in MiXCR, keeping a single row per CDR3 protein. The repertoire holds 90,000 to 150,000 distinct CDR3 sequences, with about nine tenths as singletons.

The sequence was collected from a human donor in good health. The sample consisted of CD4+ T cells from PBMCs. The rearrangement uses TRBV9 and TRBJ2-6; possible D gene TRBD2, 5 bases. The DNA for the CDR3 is TGTGCCAGCAGCGTCGCGGGTAACTCTGGGGCCAACGTCCTGACTTTC. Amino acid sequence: CASSVAGNSGANVLTF.